The 18 T cell receptor beta chains given below trace back to one sample, sequenced in a study of PD-1 blockade in mismatch repair-deficient tumors. Only in-frame clones appear in the TCRdb table, and some are missing; sequencing was by immunoSEQ multiplex PCR. Altogether roughly 120,000 clones are present, roughly 80% being singletons, with the ten largest covering roughly 4.5%. Sequenced here: peripheral blood, sampled about 60 weeks after starting pembrolizumab. These TCRs come from an adult with mismatch repair-deficient cancer.

The genes are TRBV10-3 and TRBJ2-2, with 7 bases aligning to TRBD1. Trimming removed 10 bases from V and 1 base from J; junction bases left unmatched: 9. CDR1 is ENHRY and CDR2 is SYGVKD in the germline V gene. The CDR3 consists of 15 residues. CDR3 residues: CATFPGTENTGELFF. DNA of the CDR3: TGTGCCACCTTCCCCGGGACAGAGAACACCGGGGAGCTGTTTTTT.

The V gene is TRBV9, the J gene TRBJ2-7; D is possibly TRBD1 (6 bases). The CDR3 consists of 15 residues. V lost 0 bases, J lost 2 bases, and 12 bases lay in between. From germline, CDR1 is SGDLS and CDR2 YYNGEE. This CDR3 is CASSVATGNTYEQYF. The CDR3 DNA reads TGTGCCAGCAGCGTAGCAACAGGGAATACCTACGAGCAGTACTTC.

The DNA for the CDR3 is TGTGCCAGCAGTGTCCCTCCCACAGATACGCAGTATTTT. Its protein product is CASSVPPTDTQYF. This chain links TRBV2 with TRBJ2-3; D unresolved. The CDR3 covers 13 residues. V dropped 4 bases and J dropped 2 bases, with 7 bases sitting between them. Germline-derived CDR1 and CDR2 are SNHLY and FYNNEI. Variable domain in full (rest from reference TRBV2 and TRBJ2-3): EPEVTQTPSHQVTQMGQEVILRCVPISNHLYFYWYRQILGQKVEFLVSFYNNEISEKSEIFDDQFSVERPDGSNFTLKIRSTKLEDSAMYFCASSVPPTDTQYFGPGTRLTVL.

The V and J genes are TRBV5-1 and TRBJ1-1; no reliable D call. Germline-derived CDR1 and CDR2 are SGHRS and YFSETQ. Between the trimmed V and J ends, which lost 0 bases and 2 bases, there was a span of 8 bases. This CDR3 comprises 14 residues. The CDR3 reads CASSLGQKNTEAFF. CDR3 sequence (DNA): TGCGCCAGCAGCTTGGGCCAAAAAAACACTGAAGCTTTCTTT.

The chain joins TRBV27 to TRBJ2-1, with TRBD2 identical over 7 bases. J gave up 7 bases and V 5 bases, and 5 bases lay outside the gene matches. This CDR3 region has 13 residues. The V gene's germline CDR1 is MNHEY and CDR2 SMNVEV (reference sequence). CDR3: CASSPLASNEQFF. CDR3 bases: TGTGCCAGCAGTCCACTAGCGAGTAATGAGCAGTTCTTC.

The rearrangement links TRBV11-2 to TRBJ2-7; 7 nucleotides agree with TRBD1. Trimming took 2 bases from V and 0 from J; bases not matched to a gene: 4. This CDR3 contains 15 residues. Germline V CDR1 and CDR2: SGHAT, FQNNGV. CDR3 region: CASSLLGQDSYEQYF. The DNA of the CDR3 is TGTGCCAGCAGCTTATTAGGACAGGACTCCTACGAGCAGTACTTC. The full variable domain, rest sourced from reference TRBV11-2 and TRBJ2-7, is EAGVAQSPRYKIIEKRQSVAFWCNPISGHATLYWYQQILGQGPKLLIQFQNNGVVDDSQLPKDRFSAERLKGVDSTLKIQPAKLEDSAVYLCASSLLGQDSYEQYFGPGTRLTVT.

V usage is TRBV30 and J usage is TRBJ2-1; no reliable D call. The V gene lost 4 bases and the J gene lost 0 bases, with 10 bases spanning the gap. The germline V gene encodes CDR1 GTSNPN and CDR2 SVGIG (reference sequence). There are 14 residues in the CDR3. Here the CDR3 reads CAWNGRSSYNEQFF. DNA for the CDR3: TGTGCCTGGAATGGCCGTAGCTCCTACAATGAGCAGTTCTTC.

V and J are TRBV15 and TRBJ2-2; the D is unclear. The CDR3 sequence is 13 residues long. CDR1 LNHNV and CDR2 YYDKDF come from the germline V gene (reference sequence). V was pared by 5 bases and J by 0 bases, with 4 bases between. The CDR3 spells CATSYANTGELFF. As DNA, the CDR3 is TGTGCCACCAGCTACGCGAACACCGGGGAGCTGTTTTTT.

V is TRBV9 and J is TRBJ2-5; TRBD2 matches 9 bases. Germline V lookup: CDR1 SGDLS, CDR2 YYNGEE. There are 13 residues in the CDR3. V shed 6 bases and J 5 bases; nucleotides not matched to a gene: 5. DNA of the CDR3: TGTGCCAGCAATGCGGGAGGGCCGGAGACCCAGTACTTC. Its protein product is CASNAGGPETQYF.

This sequence joins TRBV14 and TRBJ2-7, with D unclear. V was pared by 2 bases and J by 5 bases, with 16 bases between. The CDR3 totals 15 residues. Germline values: CDR1 SGHDN, CDR2 FVKESK. DNA of the CDR3: TGTGCCAGCAGCCAACAAAGGACCAATTTGGACGAGCAGTACTTC. Its protein is CASSQQRTNLDEQYF.

This chain uses TRBV29-1 with TRBJ2-3; unclear D gene. Germline V gene data show CDR1 as SQVTM and CDR2 as ANQGSEA. V was shortened by 2 bases and J by 5 bases, with 11 bases between the two germline ends. This CDR3 spans 13 amino acids. The CDR3 nucleotides read TGCAGCGTTGAACAGACGGGCGTAGATACGCAGTATTTT. This translates into CSVEQTGVDTQYF.

The CDR3 is CASRSTSIGLEAFF. For the CDR3, the DNA is TGTGCCAGCAGATCGACCTCTATCGGGCTAGAAGCTTTCTTT. This chain uses TRBV6-1 with TRBJ1-1, with no clear D. Trimming removed 6 bases from V and 8 bases from J, with 19 bases in between. CDR1 MNHNS and CDR2 SASEGT come from the germline V gene. This CDR3 has 14 amino acids.

This chain links TRBV5-4 with TRBJ2-1, with D tentatively TRBD2 (5 bases). The CDR3 is made up of 15 amino acids. V was clipped by 4 bases and J by 0 bases, with 11 bases between them. Germline values: CDR1 SGHNT, CDR2 YYREEE (reference sequence). In DNA, the CDR3 is TGTGCCAGCAGCGCGGACTGGCGCTCCTACAATGAGCAGTTCTTC. Translation gives CASSADWRSYNEQFF.

This clone has more than one count but fewer than ten. V is TRBV19 and J is TRBJ2-7; 7 bases line up with TRBD2. The CDR3 loop spans 15 amino acids. V was pared by 7 bases and J by 3 bases, with 12 bases of the junction left unmatched. Germline CDR1 LNHDA, CDR2 SQIVND (reference sequence). CDR3 loop: CASNPVAGPNYEQYF. The CDR3 coding sequence is TGTGCCAGTAATCCGGTAGCGGGTCCTAACTACGAGCAGTACTTC.

V gene TRBV18 combines with J gene TRBJ1-1, with 9 bases identical to TRBD1. Germline CDR1 KGHSH, CDR2 LQKENI. Trimming cost V 2 bases and J 5 bases; bases outside gene matches: 9. The CDR3 loop spans 16 amino acids. The CDR3: CASSPSEQGAGTEAFF. CDR3 DNA sequence: TGTGCCAGCTCACCATCCGAACAGGGGGCAGGGACTGAAGCTTTCTTT.

The chain recombines TRBV30 with TRBJ1-5; 10 bases map to TRBD1. Germline V lookup: CDR1 GTSNPN, CDR2 SVGIG (reference sequence). Germline trimming cut 3 bases from V and 6 bases from J; bases unmatched to any gene: 11. The CDR3 is made up of 16 amino acids. The CDR3 nucleotides read TGTGCCTGGAGACAGGGGGACAGGGGAGGCGGTCAGCCCCAGCATTTT. It yields the protein CAWRQGDRGGGQPQHF.

The chain is built from TRBV5-6 and TRBJ2-1; 10 nucleotides match TRBD2. Losses at the gene ends were 2 bases for V and 6 bases for J; bases not matched to a gene: 5. Germline V lookup: CDR1 SGHDT, CDR2 YYEEEE. This CDR3 comprises 15 residues. Here the CDR3 reads CASSLAGGYGNEQFF. The DNA of the CDR3 is TGTGCCAGCAGCTTAGCGGGAGGGTATGGCAATGAGCAGTTCTTC.

The genes are TRBV6-5 and TRBJ2-1, with 9 bases lining up with TRBD2. CDR1 is MNHEY, CDR2 SVGAGI, per germline. With V trimmed by 5 bases and J by 6 bases, 5 bases remained unmatched. The CDR3 length is 14 residues. The CDR3 region is CASSRGGLANEQFF. CDR3 nucleotides: TGTGCCAGCAGTCGTGGGGGACTAGCCAATGAGCAGTTCTTC.